The entry that follows covers one TCR beta chain sequence. It lacks a known antigen. Per-base qualities were not stored, and no clone one base away is much larger. The receptor library was made with the immunoSEQ multiplex PCR assay. Entries here come from immuneACCESS through TCRdb and include only in-frame sequences with V and J called. Some clones fail to appear in such tables; in the studies checked, an unresolved V gene covers under half of the shortfall, and the cause of the remainder is unknown. In all, the sample holds about 74,000 clones, and around 89% of those were seen once. The top ten clonotypes cover approximately 0.41% of the sample. This specimen comes from a study of technical replicates of blood from several donors (dated by TCRdb to about 2017). The CDR3 runs 14 residues from the cysteine to the phenylalanine. Solely the CDR3 DNA is kept, with 42 bases framed from the first base. Taken from the germline V gene, the CDR1 and CDR2 loops are MGHDK and SYGVNS. A distance of 19 bases separates the germline ends of V and J, which lose 8 bases and 6 bases respectively.

The receptor was derived from a human donor in good health. Sequenced sample: T cells isolated from PBMCs. The rearranged chain carries TRBV25-1 and TRBJ1-1; the D region possibly corresponds to TRBD1 (6 bases align). The nucleotide sequence is given as TGTGCCAGCCTGTCTGGGGGCGGCTACCCTGAAGCTTTCTTT. This gives the protein CASLSGGGYPEAFF.